This TCR beta chain was recorded in a study of OX40 agonist ivuxolimab in advanced cancers. Study details: At 0.01 to 10 mg/kg, ivuxolimab was administered intravenously to patients every 2 weeks.

Broader study findings: Some nonresponders also had low normalized T-cell clonal expansion. Doses of 0.1 to 3.0 mg/kg were accompanied by clonal expansion of CD4+ and CD8+ blood T cells by week 6.

Clones were read by immunoSEQ multiplex PCR, and TCRdb kept only the in-frame ones, dropping some. The table has approximately 72,000 clones, 84% seen once. Remarks on this clone: The target antigen is unknown.

The CDR3 is made up of 14 amino acids. Germline-derived CDR1 and CDR2 are SGHRS and YFSETQ. With 4 bases removed from V and 5 bases from J, the gap between germline ends came to 15 bases. This receptor was obtained from an adult with an advanced solid tumor such as melanoma, head and neck, liver or kidney cancer. This specimen consisted of CD4+ or CD8+ T cells sorted from blood, obtained in a trial of the OX40 agonist ivuxolimab. The chain joins TRBV5-1 to TRBJ2-5; a possible D gene is TRBD2 (6 bases). The CDR3 reads CASSVGGFDETQYF. The CDR3, as DNA: TGCGCCAGCAGCGTCGGAGGGTTCGACGAGACCCAGTACTTC.